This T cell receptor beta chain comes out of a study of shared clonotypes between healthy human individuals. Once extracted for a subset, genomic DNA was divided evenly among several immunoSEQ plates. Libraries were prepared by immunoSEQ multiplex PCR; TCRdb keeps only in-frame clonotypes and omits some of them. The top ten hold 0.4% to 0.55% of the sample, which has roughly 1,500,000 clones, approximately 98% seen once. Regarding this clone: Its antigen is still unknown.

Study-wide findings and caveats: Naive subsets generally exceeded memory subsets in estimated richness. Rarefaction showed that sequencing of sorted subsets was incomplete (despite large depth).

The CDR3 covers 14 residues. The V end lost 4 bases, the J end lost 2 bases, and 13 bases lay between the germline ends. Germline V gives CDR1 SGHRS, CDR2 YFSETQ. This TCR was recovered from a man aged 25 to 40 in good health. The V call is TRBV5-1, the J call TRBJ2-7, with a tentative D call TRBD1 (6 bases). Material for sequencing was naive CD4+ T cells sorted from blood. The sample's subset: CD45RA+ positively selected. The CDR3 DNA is TGCGCCAGCAGCACTGGGACACGAACCTACGAGCAGTACTTC. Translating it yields CASSTGTRTYEQYF.